These 11 T cell receptor beta chains originate from one sample sequenced in a study of blood T cells in healthy people across ages. Together with a sample-barcoded 5' primer, a J-beta primer mix was included in a second PCR lasting roughly 7 to 11 cycles. TCRdb reprocessed the 5' RACE reads with MiXCR, giving one entry per CDR3 protein. This table holds around 400,000 distinct CDR3 sequences, 52% found once. Material for sequencing was blood. The source of these receptors is a man in his sixties in good health.

This clonotype showed up many times. The V gene is TRBV20-1, the J gene TRBJ2-7; possible D gene TRBD1, 5 bases. This CDR3 is 14 amino acids long. The V gene lost 0 bases and the J gene lost 1 base, with 10 bases spanning the gap. Germline CDR1 DFQATT, CDR2 SNEGSKA (reference sequence). CDR3: CSARDQGLSYEQYF. CDR3 DNA sequence: TGCAGTGCTAGAGATCAGGGTTTATCCTACGAGCAGTACTTC.

This clonotype was observed many times. J is TRBJ2-1 and V is TRBV7-9, with unresolved D. The CDR3 sequence is 13 residues long. CDR1 SEHNR and CDR2 FQNEAQ come from the germline V gene (reference sequence). Trimming took off 2 bases at V and 7 bases at J, with 9 bases between the two ends. For the CDR3, the DNA is TGTGCCAGCAGCTTATTATTAGTGAATGAGCAGTTCTTC. Translated, it gives CASSLLLVNEQFF.

This clonotype has ten or more counts. The chain combines TRBV12-3 or TRBV12-4 with TRBJ2-5, with D tentatively TRBD2 (6 bases). The ends were cut back, 6 bases at V and 5 bases at J, with 13 bases in the middle. CDR3 length equals 13 residues. The CDR3 DNA reads as TGTGCCAGCAGGGACCCTGGGGGGGAGACCCAGTACTTC. Residues: CASRDPGGETQYF.

The chain has TRBV12-3 or TRBV12-4 and TRBJ1-4; 8 bases agree with TRBD1. CDR3 length: 14 residues. Germline trimming cut 3 bases from V and 8 bases from J; bases unmatched to any gene: 5. The CDR3 here is CASSFPGQVEKLFF. CDR3 DNA: TGTGCCAGCAGTTTCCCGGGACAGGTGGAAAAACTGTTTTTT.

This clonotype turned up a few times. V usage is TRBV27 and J usage is TRBJ2-7, with 15 nucleotides matching TRBD2. The DNA end lines up better with TRBJ2-4; the J call may be wrong. Per the germline V gene, CDR1 is MNHEY and CDR2 is SMNVEV (reference sequence). This CDR3 comprises 16 residues. CDR3 in amino acids: CASSPQGLAGGNIQYF. The DNA for the CDR3 is TGTGCCAGCAGTCCTCAGGGACTAGCGGGAGGAAACATTCAGTACTTC.

The rearrangement joins TRBV9 to TRBJ2-5; D possibly matches TRBD1 or TRBD2 (6 bases each). CDR1 is SGDLS, CDR2 YYNGEE, per germline. Trimming shortened V by 3 bases and J by 0 bases, and 12 bases separated the two germline ends. There are 15 residues in the CDR3. CDR3 loop: CASSGRGQYQETQYF. The CDR3 DNA follows: TGTGCCAGCAGCGGACGGGGGCAGTACCAAGAGACCCAGTACTTC.

The sample holds many counts of this clonotype. The chain combines TRBV25-1 with TRBJ2-3; tentatively, D is TRBD1 (7 bases). Per the germline V gene, CDR1 is MGHDK and CDR2 is SYGVNS. The CDR3 consists of 14 residues. V lost 3 bases, J lost 8 bases, and 15 bases lay in between. Here the CDR3 reads CASSDPGGRITQYF. Here the CDR3 DNA reads TGTGCCAGCAGTGACCCAGGGGGGAGGATTACGCAGTATTTT.

This clonotype was seen only a few times. The J gene is TRBJ2-7, the V gene TRBV12-3 or TRBV12-4, with D maybe TRBD1 (6 bases). Trimming took off 7 bases at V and 4 bases at J, with 17 bases between the two ends. This CDR3 is 14 amino acids long. The CDR3 spells CASNPQGTGYEQYF. The CDR3 coding sequence is TGTGCCAGCAACCCCCAGGGGACGGGGTACGAGCAGTACTTC.

This chain joins TRBV9 and TRBJ2-3; no clear D. The CDR3 loop spans 12 amino acids. V gave up 2 bases and J gave up 4 bases, with 5 bases separating them. CDR1 is SGDLS, CDR2 YYNGEE, per germline. CDR3 residues: CASSVSADTQYF. The CDR3 DNA is TGTGCCAGCAGCGTCTCTGCAGATACGCAGTATTTT.

This clonotype occurred once. The rearrangement joins TRBV7-9 to TRBJ2-1; TRBD2 matches 9 bases. TRBJ2-7 explains the end of the DNA better; the J call may be wrong. The germline V gene has CDR1 SEHNR and CDR2 FQNEAQ (reference sequence). This CDR3 comprises 15 residues. The CDR3 nucleotides read TGTGCCAGCAGCTCTAGCGGGGCCTCCTACAATGAGCAGTACTTC. Protein product: CASSSSGASYNEQYF.

J is TRBJ2-1 and V is TRBV7-3; D is tentatively TRBD1 or TRBD2 (5 bases each). In germline, CDR1 is SGHTA, CDR2 FQGTGA. Trimming stripped 5 bases from V and 5 bases from J, with 16 bases between. This CDR3 spans 15 amino acids. The CDR3 sequence: CASSLRVGVDNEQFF. DNA of the CDR3: TGTGCCAGCAGCCTAAGGGTGGGGGTAGACAATGAGCAGTTCTTC. The full variable domain, in which reference TRBV7-3 and TRBJ2-1 provide the parts outside the CDR3, is GAGVSQTPSNKVTEKGKYVELRCDPISGHTALYWYRQSLGQGPEFLIYFQGTGAADDSGLPNDRFFAVRPEGSVSTLKIQRTERGDSAVYLCASSLRVGVDNEQFFGPGTRLTVL.